This TCR beta chain was sequenced for a study of metastatic and nonmetastatic thyroid tumors. Overall study: Repertoires from blood and tumor or nodule tissue of malignant and benign thyroid patients were compared.

Study results and caveats: Significantly greater TCR beta diversity was reportedly found in malignant thyroid tumors than in benign nodules (in blood and tumor).

Of note for this clone: Its matching antigen is unknown.

All patients reached thyroid surgery having received no treatment beforehand. The length of the CDR3 is 16 residues. Germline-derived CDR1 and CDR2 are SGHNT and YYREEE (reference sequence). With 3 bases clipped from V and 5 bases from J, the junction kept 12 bases outside the gene matches. TCRdb re-analyzed the PCR reads using MiXCR. The profile covers about 17,000 clones, with 34% appearing a single time and 17% taken by the ten largest. The specimen sequenced was tumor tissue. This clonotype was sampled from a female donor with papillary thyroid cancer or a benign thyroid nodule (not recorded which). Some clones in this sample may be carry-over from other donors' samples. The gene calls are TRBV5-4 and TRBJ2-3; 7 nucleotides match TRBD1. CDR3 nucleotides: TGTGCCAGCAGCTGGACAGGCCCAAGGGAAGGAGATACGCAGTATTTT. Its translation is CASSWTGPREGDTQYF. Full variable domain (remainder filled in from reference TRBV5-4 and TRBJ2-3): ETGVTQSPTHLIKTRGQQVTLRCSSQSGHNTVSWYQQALGQGPQFIFQYYREEENGRGNFPPRFSGLQFPNYSSELNVNALELDDSALYLCASSWTGPREGDTQYFGPGTRLTVL.